The clone carrying this T cell receptor beta chain was counted many times. Its antigen remains unknown. This record comes from a study of T cells after yellow fever vaccination. TCRdb re-derived calls from the 5' RACE reads in MiXCR, one entry per CDR3 protein. Found here are about 360,000 distinct CDR3 sequences, approximately 6% of them singletons; the top ten hold about 15%. Trimming shortened V by 8 bases and J by 4 bases, and 14 bases separated the two germline ends. The CDR3 is 13 amino acids. Whole-study findings and limits: FACS-sorted repertoires could harbor abundant contaminating bulk-population clonotypes. Booster samples showed a return of most primary-vaccination clones (approximately 96% CD4, 88% CD8).

Specimen: PBMCs, collected 5 days after the yellow fever booster vaccination. The chain recombines TRBV12-3 or TRBV12-4 with TRBJ2-5, with D hard to call. The TCR comes from a man younger than 45 who received the YFV17D yellow fever vaccine. CDR3 residues: CASLEGIAETQYF. CDR3 in DNA: TGTGCCAGCTTAGAAGGCATTGCAGAGACCCAGTACTTC.